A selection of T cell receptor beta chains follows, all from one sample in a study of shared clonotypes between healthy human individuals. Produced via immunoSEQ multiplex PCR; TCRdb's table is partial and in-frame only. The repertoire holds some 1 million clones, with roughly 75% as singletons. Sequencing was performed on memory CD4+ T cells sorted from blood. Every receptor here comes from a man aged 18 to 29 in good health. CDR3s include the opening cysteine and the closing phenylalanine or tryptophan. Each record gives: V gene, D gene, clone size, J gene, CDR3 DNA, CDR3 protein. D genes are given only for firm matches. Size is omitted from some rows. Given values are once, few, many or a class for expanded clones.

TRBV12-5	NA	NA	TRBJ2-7	TGTGCTAGTGGTTCTCAACCTTCCTACGAGCAGTACTTC	CASGSQPSYEQYF
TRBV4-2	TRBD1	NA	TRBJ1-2	TGTGCCAGCAGCCAAAATTGGGGACAGACTTTCTTTAACTATGGCTACACCTTC	CASSQNWGQTFFNYGYTF
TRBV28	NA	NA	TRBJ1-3	TGTGCCAGCAATAAAGGACAGAGCTCTGGAAACACCATATATTTT	CASNKGQSSGNTIYF
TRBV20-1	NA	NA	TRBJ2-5	TGCAGTGCTGAGTCCCAAGAGACCCAGTACTTC	CSAESQETQYF
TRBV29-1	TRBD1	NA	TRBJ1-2	TGCAGCGTGAGACAGGGGAATCGTTATGGCTACACCTTC	CSVRQGNRYGYTF
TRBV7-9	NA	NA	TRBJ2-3	TGTGCCAGCAGCTTACCCAGCGGAGGAAGCACAGATACGCAGTATTTT	CASSLPSGGSTDTQYF
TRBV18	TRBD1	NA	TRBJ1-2	TGTGCCAGCTCCCTCGGACAGGGGGCCTATGGCTACACCTTC	CASSLGQGAYGYTF
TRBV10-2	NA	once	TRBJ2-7	TGCGCCAGCAGTCCGGACTCCTACGAGCAGTACTTC	CASSPDSYEQYF
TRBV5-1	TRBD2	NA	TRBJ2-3	TGCGCCAGCAGCTTAGCGGGGGGATACACAGATACGCAGTATTTT	CASSLAGGYTDTQYF
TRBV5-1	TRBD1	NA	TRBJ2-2	TGCGCCAGCAGCTTTGAAAGGGGGCGCAACACCGGGGAGCTGTTTTTT	CASSFERGRNTGELFF
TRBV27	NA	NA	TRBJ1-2	TGTGCCAGCAGTTTTTCCGGGAAAGGCTATGGCTACACCTTC	CASSFSGKGYGYTF
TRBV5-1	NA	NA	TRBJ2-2	TGCGCCAGCAGCTTGGGACAGCCGAACACCGGGGAGCTGTTTTTT	CASSLGQPNTGELFF
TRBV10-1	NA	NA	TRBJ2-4	TGCGCCAGCAGTGAGTGCGACCGCTACTTC	CASSECDRYF
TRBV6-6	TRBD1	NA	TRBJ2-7	TGTGCCAGCAGTGCGGACAGGCTGAGCTCCTACGAGCAGTACTTC	CASSADRLSSYEQYF
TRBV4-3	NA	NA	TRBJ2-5	TGCGCCAGCAGCCAAGATTTGTTGAGATTCGGGGAGACCCAGTACTTC	CASSQDLLRFGETQYF
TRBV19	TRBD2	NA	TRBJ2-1	TGTGCCAGTAGTATAAGCAGGACTAGTTACGATGAGCAGTTCTTC	CASSISRTSYDEQFF
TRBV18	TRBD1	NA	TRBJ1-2	TGTGCCAGCTCACCACGGGACAGGGGAGGCGGCTACACCTTC	CASSPRDRGGGYTF
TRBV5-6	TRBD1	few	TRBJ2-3	TGTGCCAGCGCCCGGACAGGGGGCGGAAGGATTTACACAGATACGCAGTATTTT	CASARTGGGRIYTDTQYF